This TCR beta chain was recorded in a study of blood T cell repertoires in COVID-19. About the study: Collection of acute and convalescent COVID-19 samples took place in the United States, Italy and Spain.

Here immunoSEQ multiplex PCR was the method, and the copy in TCRdb shows in-frame clones only, minus some. The profile covers approximately 200,000 clones, with approximately 90% appearing a single time and about 1.3% taken by the ten largest. V was clipped by 7 bases and J by 8 bases, with 17 bases between them. CDR3 size: 13 residues. The sequenced sample consisted of PBMCs or T cells enriched from blood (not recorded which). This chain joins TRBV12-3 or TRBV12-4 and TRBJ1-1; D is unresolved. The origin of this receptor is a man aged 25 to 40 who had recovered from COVID-19. CDR3 in DNA: TGTGCCAGCAATATGGACTCCCGGGGAGAAGCTTTCTTT. It codes for CASNMDSRGEAFF.